This TCR beta chain was recovered during a study of shared clonotypes between healthy human individuals. Whole-study results and caveats: Non-shared clonotypes had lower generation probabilities than those shared by all four donors. Naive CD4 clonotypes were shared across several donors at roughly 4.6%.

On this clone itself: Its antigen is not identified. The same CDR3 is also encoded by other DNA sequences in this sample.

Original handling: Junction-only sequences without quality scores were provided by ImmunoSEQ, so filtering was different. This table comes from immunoSEQ multiplex PCR, and its TCRdb copy is limited to in-frame clones, with some not included. V and J calls and clone size come straight from that table; D and trimming were deduced from the DNA. The table shows about 2.3 million clones, with more than 85% occurring only once. The donor population consisted of healthy HIV-negative adults with no recent acute infections or vaccinations. The CDR3 is 16 residues long. The trim removed 3 bases at V and 8 bases at J, leaving 6 bases unmatched. CDR1 KGHSH and CDR2 LQKENI come from the germline V gene.

The clonotype was recovered from a young man in good health. Some clones in this sample may be carry-over from other donors' samples. Material: naive CD4+ T cells from PBMCs. The sample's subset: CD45RA+ positively selected. The chain employs TRBV18 and TRBJ2-1, with TRBD2 identical over 14 bases. CDR3 DNA: TGTGCCAGCTCACCGGGACTAGCGGGAGTGGGGGATGAGCAGTTCTTC. This gives the protein CASSPGLAGVGDEQFF.